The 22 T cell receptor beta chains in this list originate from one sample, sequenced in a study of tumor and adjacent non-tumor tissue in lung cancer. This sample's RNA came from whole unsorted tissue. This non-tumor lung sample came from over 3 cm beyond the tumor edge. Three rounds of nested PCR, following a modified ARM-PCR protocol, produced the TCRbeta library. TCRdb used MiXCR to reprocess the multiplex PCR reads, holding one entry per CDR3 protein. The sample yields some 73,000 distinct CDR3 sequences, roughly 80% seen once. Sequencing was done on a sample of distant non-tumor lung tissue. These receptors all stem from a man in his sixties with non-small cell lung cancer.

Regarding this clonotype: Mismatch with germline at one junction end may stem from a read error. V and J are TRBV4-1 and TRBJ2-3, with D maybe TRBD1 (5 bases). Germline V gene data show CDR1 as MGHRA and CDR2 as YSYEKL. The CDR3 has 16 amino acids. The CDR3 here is CANSQLTGPQVDTQYF. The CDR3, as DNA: TGCGCCAACAGCCAACTGACCGGGCCACAGGTCGATACGCAGTATTTT.

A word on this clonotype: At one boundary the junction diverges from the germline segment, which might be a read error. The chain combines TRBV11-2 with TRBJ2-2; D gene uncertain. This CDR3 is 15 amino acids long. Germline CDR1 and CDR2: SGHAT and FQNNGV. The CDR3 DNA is TGTGTCAGCAGCGAAGGTGTCCGAAACACCGGGGAGCTGTTTTTT. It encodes CVSSEGVRNTGELFF.

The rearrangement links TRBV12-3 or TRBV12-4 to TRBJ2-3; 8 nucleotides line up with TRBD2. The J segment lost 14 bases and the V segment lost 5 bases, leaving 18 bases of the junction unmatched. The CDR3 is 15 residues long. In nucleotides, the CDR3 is TGTGCCAGCAGTCGGGGGGGCCGGGGAGTCACGGGGCCGTATTTT. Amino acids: CASSRGGRGVTGPYF.

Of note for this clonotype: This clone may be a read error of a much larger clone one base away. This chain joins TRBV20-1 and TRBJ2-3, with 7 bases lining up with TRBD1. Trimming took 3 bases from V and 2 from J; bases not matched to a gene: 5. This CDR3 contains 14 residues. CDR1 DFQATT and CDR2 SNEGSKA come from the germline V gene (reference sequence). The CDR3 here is CSARLGQDTDTQYF. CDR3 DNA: TGCAGTGCTAGGTTAGGACAGGACACAGATACGCAGTATTTT.

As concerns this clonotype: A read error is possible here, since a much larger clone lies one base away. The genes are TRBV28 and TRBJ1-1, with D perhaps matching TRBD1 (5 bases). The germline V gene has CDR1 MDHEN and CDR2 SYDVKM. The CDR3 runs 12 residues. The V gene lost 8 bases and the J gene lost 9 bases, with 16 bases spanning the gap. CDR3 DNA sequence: TGTGCCAGCGGTAGGGGAGATCGGAAAGCTTTCTTT. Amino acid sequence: CASGRGDRKAFF.

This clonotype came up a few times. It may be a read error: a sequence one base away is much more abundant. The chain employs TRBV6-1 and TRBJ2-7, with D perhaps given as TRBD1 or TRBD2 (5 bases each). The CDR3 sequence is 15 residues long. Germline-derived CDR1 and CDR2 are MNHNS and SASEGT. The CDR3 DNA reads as TGTGCCAGCAGTGGTGAGGGGTCCGCTTCCTACGATCAGTACTTC. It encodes CASSGEGSASYDQYF.

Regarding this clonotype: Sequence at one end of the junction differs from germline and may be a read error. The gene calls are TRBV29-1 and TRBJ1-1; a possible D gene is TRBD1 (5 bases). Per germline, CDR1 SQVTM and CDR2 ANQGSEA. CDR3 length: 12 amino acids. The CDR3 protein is CSAQEGESEALF. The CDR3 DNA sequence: TGCAGCGCCCAAGAAGGGGAATCTGAAGCTCTCTTT. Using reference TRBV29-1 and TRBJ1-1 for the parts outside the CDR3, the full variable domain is SAVISQKPSRDICQRGTSLTIQCQVDSQVTMMFWYRQQPGQSLTLIATANQGSEATYESGFVIDKFPISRPNLTFSTLTVSNMSPEDSSIYLCSAQEGESEALFGQGTRLTVV.

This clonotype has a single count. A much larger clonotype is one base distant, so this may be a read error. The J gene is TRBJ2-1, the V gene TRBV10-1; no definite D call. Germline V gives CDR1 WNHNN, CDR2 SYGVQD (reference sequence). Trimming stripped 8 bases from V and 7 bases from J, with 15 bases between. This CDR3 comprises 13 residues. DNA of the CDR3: TGCGCCAGCGGGATAGGTGATTGGAATGAGCAGTTCTTC. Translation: CASGIGDWNEQFF.

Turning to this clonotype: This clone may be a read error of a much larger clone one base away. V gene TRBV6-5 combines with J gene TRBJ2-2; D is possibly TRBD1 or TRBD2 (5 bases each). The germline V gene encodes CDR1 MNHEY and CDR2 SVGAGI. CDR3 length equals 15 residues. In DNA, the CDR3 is TGTGCCAGCAGTTACTCGACAGTTAACACCGGGGAGCTGCTTTTT. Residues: CASSYSTVNTGELLF.

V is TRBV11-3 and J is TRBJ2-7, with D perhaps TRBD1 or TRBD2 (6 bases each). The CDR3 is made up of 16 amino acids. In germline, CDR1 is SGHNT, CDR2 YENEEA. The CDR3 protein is CVNSLARGGPTYEQYF. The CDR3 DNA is TGTGTCAACAGCTTAGCCCGAGGGGGGCCCACCTACGAGCAGTACTTC. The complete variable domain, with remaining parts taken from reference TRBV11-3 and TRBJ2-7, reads EAGVVQSPRYKIIEKKQPVAFWCNPISGHNTLYWYLQNLGQGPELLIRYENEEAVDDSQLPKDRFSAERLKGVDSTLKIQPAELGDSAVYLCVNSLARGGPTYEQYFGPGTRLTVT.

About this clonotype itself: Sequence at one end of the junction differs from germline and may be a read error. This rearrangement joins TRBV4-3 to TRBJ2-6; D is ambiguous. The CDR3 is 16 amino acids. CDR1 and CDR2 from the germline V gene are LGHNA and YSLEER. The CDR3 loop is CASSQEAVSGVNVLIF. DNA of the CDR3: TGCGCCAGCAGCCAAGAGGCGGTGTCTGGGGTCAACGTCTTGATTTTC.

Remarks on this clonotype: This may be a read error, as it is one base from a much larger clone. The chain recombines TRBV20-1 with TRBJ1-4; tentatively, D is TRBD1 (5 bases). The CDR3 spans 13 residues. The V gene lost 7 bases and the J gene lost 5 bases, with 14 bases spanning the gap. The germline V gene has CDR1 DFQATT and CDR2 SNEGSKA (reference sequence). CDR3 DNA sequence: TGCAGTGTTTGGGACTCTTTAAATGAAAAACTGTTTTTT. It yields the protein CSVWDSLNEKLFF.

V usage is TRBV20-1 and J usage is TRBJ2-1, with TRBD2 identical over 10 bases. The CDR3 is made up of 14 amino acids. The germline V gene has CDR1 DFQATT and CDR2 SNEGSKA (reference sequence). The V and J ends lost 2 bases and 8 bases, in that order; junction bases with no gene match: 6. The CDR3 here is CSARITSGTDEQFF. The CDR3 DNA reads TGCAGTGCTAGAATCACTAGCGGGACGGATGAGCAGTTCTTC.

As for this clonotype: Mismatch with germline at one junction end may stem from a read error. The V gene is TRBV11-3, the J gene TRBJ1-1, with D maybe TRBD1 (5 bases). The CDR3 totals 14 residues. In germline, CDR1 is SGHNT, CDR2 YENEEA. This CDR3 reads CVSSSLGRQTEAFF. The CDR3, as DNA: TGTGTCAGCAGCTCGCTCGGACGACAGACTGAAGCTTTCTTT.

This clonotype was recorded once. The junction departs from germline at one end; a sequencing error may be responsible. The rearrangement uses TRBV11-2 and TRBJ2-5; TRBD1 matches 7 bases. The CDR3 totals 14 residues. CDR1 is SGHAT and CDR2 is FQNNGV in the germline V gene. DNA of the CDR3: TGTGTCAGCATTTCCGGACAGGTTCTGGAGACCCAGTACTTC. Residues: CVSISGQVLETQYF.

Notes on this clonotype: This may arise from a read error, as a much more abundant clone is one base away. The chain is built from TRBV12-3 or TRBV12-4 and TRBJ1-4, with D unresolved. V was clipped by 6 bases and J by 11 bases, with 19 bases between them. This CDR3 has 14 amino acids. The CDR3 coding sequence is TGTGCCAGCAGAAGATCCGTAGGGTCGTGGAAACTGTTTTTT. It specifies CASRRSVGSWKLFF.

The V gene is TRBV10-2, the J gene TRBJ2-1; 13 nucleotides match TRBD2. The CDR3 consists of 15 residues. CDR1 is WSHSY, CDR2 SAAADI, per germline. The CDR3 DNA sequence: TGCGTCTGCAGAACTAGCGGGGGGGCGGGAAATGAGCAGTTCTTC. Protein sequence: CVCRTSGGAGNEQFF.

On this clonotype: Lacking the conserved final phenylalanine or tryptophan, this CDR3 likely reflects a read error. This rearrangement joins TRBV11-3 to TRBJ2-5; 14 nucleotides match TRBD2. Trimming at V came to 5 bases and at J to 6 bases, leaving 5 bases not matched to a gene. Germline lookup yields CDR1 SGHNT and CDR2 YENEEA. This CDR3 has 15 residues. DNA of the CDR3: TGTGCCAGCAGCATCAGACTAGCGGGGGGGAAGACCCAGTACATC. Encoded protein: CASSIRLAGGKTQYI.

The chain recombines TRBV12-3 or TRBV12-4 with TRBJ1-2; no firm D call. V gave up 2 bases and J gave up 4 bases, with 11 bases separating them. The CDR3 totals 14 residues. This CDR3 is CASSLRKTGYGYTF. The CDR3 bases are TGTGCCAGCAGTTTAAGGAAGACCGGCTATGGCTACACCTTC.

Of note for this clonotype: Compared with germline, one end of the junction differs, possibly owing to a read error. This CDR3 reads CVSSSSRGPLRGEAFF. The CDR3 nucleotides are TGTGTCAGCAGCTCCTCCAGGGGGCCATTGAGGGGTGAAGCTTTCTTT. The chain couples TRBV11-2 to TRBJ1-1, with 8 bases matching TRBD1. CDR1 is SGHAT, CDR2 FQNNGV, per germline. CDR3 length: 16 residues.

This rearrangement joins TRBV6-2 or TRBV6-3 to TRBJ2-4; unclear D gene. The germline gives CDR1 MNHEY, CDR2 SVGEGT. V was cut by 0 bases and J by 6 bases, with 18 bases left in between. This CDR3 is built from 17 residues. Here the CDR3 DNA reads TGTGCCAGCAGTTACTCGATGCCAGGTGGTACGCCAAACATTCAGTACTTC. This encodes CASSYSMPGGTPNIQYF.

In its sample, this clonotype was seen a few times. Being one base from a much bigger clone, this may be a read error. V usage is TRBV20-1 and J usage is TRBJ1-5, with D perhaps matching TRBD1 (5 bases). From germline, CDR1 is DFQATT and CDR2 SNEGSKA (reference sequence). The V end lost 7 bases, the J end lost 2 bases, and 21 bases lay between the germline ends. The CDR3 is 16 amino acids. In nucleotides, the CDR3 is TGCAGTGTTACCTTGGGACTGAGCCTCGGCAATCAGCCCCAGCATTTT. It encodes CSVTLGLSLGNQPQHF.